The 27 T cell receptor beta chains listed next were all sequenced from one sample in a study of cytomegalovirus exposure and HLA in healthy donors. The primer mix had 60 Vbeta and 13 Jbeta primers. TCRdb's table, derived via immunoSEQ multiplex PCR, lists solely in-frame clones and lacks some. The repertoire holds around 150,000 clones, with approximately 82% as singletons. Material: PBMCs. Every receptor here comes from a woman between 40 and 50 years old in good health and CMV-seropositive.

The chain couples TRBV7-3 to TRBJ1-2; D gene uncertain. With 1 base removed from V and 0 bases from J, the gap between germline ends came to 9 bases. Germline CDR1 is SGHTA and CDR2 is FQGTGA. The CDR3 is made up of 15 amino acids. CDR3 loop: CASSLMAVSNYGYTF. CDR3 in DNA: TGTGCCAGCAGCTTAATGGCTGTTTCTAACTATGGCTACACCTTC.

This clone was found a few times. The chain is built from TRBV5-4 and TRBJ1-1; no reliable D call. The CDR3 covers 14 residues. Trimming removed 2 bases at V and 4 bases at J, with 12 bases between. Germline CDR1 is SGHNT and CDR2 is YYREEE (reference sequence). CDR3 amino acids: CASSLGTAGTEAFF. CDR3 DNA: TGTGCCAGCAGCTTAGGTACGGCGGGCACTGAAGCTTTCTTT.

CDR3 protein: CASSATQNIQYF. CDR3 coding DNA: TGTGCCAGCAGCGCGACTCAAAACATTCAGTACTTC. This chain links TRBV7-8 with TRBJ2-4; D ambiguous. V lost 5 bases and J lost 5, with 7 bases in between. Germline V gene sequence: CDR1 SGHVS, CDR2 FQNEAQ. This CDR3 is built from 12 residues.

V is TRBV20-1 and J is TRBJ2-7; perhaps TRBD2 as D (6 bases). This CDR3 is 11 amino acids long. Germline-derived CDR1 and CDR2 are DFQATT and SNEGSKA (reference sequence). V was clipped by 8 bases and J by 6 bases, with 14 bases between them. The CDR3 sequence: CSPMEGREQYF. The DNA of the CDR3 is TGCAGTCCGATGGAGGGACGCGAGCAGTACTTC.

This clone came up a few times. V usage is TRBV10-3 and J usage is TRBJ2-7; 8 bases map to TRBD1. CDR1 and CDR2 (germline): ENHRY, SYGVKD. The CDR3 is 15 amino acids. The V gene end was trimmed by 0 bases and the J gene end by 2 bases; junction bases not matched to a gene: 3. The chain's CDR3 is CAISESQGATYEQYF. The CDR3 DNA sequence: TGTGCCATCAGTGAGTCCCAGGGGGCGACCTACGAGCAGTACTTC.

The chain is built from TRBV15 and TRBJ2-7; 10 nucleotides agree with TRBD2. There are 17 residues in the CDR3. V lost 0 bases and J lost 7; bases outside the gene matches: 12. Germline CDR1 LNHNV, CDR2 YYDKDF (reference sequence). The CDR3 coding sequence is TGTGCCACCAGCAGAGATCAGCCTAGGAGCGGGAGGGGGGAGCAGTACTTC. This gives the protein CATSRDQPRSGRGEQYF.

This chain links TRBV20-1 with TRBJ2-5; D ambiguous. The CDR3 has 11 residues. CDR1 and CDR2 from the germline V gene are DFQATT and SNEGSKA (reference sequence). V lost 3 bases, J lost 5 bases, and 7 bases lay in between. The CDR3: CSASLVETQYF. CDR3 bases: TGCAGTGCTAGTCTCGTGGAGACCCAGTACTTC.

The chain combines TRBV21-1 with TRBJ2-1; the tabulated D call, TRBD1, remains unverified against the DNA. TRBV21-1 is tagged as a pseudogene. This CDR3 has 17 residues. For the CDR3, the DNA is TGTGCCAGCAGCCCCCTTGGGCTCAGGGCATCCTACAATGAGCAGTTCTTC. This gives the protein CASSPLGLRASYNEQFF.

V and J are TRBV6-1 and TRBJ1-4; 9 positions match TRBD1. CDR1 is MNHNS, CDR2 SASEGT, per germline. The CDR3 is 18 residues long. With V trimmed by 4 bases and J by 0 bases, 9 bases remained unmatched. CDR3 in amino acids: CASSGPGQGPATNEKLFF. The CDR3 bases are TGTGCCAGCAGTGGACCGGGACAGGGCCCCGCAACTAATGAAAAACTGTTTTTT.

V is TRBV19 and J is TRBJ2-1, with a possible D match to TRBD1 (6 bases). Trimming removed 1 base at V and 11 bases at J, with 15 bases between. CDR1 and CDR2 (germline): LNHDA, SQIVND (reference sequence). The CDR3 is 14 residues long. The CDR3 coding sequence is TGTGCCAGTAGTATAGGGACAGAGTCTACTAAGCAGTTCTTC. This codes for CASSIGTESTKQFF.

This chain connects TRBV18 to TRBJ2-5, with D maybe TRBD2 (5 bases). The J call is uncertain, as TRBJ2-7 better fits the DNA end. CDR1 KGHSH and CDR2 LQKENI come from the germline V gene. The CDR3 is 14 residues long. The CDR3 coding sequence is TGTGCCAGCTCACCGAACGGACTCGTCCACGAGCAGTACTTC. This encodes CASSPNGLVHEQYF.

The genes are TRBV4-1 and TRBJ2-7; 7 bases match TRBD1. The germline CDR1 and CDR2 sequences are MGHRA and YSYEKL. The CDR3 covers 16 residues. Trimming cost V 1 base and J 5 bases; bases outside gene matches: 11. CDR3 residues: CASSQGVGTEVHEQYF. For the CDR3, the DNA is TGCGCCAGCAGCCAAGGAGTTGGGACAGAGGTCCACGAGCAGTACTTC.

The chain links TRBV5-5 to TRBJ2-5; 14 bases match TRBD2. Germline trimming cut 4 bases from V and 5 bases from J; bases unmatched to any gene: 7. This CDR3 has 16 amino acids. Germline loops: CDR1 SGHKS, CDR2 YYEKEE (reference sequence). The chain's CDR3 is CASSRGLAGAGETQYF. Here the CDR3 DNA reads TGTGCCAGCAGCCGGGGACTAGCGGGAGCGGGGGAGACCCAGTACTTC.

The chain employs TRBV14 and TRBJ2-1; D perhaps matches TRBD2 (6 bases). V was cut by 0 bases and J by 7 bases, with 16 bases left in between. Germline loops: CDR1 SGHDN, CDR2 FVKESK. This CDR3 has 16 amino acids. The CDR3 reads CASSQDQVRERNEQFF. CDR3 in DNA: TGTGCCAGCAGCCAAGATCAGGTCCGGGAGCGGAATGAGCAGTTCTTC.

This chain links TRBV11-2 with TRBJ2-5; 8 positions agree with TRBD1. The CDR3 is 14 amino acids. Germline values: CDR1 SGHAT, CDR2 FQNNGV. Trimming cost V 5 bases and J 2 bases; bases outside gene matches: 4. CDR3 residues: CASSRDRGQETQYF. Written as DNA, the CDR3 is TGTGCCAGCAGCCGTGACAGGGGACAAGAGACCCAGTACTTC.

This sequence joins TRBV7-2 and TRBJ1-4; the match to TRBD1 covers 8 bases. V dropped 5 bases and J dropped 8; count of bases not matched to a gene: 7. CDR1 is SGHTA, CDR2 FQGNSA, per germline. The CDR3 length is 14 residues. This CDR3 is CASSPRRTGEKLFF. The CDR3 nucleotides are TGTGCCAGCAGCCCTCGACGGACAGGGGAAAAACTGTTTTTT.

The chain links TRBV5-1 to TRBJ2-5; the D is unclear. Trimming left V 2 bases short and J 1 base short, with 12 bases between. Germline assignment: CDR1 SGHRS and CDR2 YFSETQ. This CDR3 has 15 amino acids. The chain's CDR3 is CASSFSPGSQETQYF. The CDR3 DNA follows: TGCGCCAGCAGCTTCTCACCCGGGTCCCAAGAGACCCAGTACTTC.

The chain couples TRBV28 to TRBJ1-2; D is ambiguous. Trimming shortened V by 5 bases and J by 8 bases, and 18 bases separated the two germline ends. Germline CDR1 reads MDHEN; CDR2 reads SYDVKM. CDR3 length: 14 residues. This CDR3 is CASSIHPTRGGYTF. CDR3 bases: TGTGCCAGCAGTATCCACCCGACCCGGGGAGGCTACACCTTC.

CDR3 sequence reads: CASTLLGGLAQETQYF. The CDR3, as DNA: TGTGCCAGCACCCTCCTCGGGGGGCTGGCCCAAGAGACCCAGTACTTC. The chain is built from TRBV5-8 and TRBJ2-5; possibly TRBD2 for D (7 bases). V gave up 6 bases and J gave up 1 base, with 19 bases separating them. Germline CDR1 and CDR2: SGHTS and YDEGEE. This CDR3 comprises 16 residues.

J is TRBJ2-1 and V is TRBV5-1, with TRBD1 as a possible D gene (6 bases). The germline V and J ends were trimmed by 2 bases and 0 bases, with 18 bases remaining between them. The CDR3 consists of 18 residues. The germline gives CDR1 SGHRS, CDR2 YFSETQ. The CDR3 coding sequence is TGCGCCAGCAGCTTTAGGGTCGGACAGCCGAGCTCCTACAATGAGCAGTTCTTC. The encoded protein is CASSFRVGQPSSYNEQFF.

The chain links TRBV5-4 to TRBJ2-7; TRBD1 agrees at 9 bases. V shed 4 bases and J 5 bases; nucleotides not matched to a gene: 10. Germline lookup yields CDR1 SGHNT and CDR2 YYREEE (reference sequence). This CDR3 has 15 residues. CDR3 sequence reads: CASSHSRDRVNEQYF. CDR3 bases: TGTGCCAGCAGCCACTCCCGGGACAGGGTTAACGAGCAGTACTTC.

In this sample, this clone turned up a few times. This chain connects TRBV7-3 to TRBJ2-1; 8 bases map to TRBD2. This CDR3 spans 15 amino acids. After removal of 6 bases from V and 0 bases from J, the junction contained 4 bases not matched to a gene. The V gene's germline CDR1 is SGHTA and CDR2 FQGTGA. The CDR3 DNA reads TGTGCCAGCAGGTTAGCGGGGAGCTCCTACAATGAGCAGTTCTTC. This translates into CASRLAGSSYNEQFF.

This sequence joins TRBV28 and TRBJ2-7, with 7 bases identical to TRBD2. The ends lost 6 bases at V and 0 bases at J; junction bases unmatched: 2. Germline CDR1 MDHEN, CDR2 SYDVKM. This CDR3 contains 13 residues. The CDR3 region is CASRWTSSYEQYF. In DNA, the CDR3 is TGTGCCAGCAGGTGGACTAGCTCCTACGAGCAGTACTTC.

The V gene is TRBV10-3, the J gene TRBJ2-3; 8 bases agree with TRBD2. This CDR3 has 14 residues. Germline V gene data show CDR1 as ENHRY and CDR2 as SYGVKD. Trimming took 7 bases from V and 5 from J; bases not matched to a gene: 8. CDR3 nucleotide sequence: TGTGCCATCAACCCGGGAGGGCCTGGAGATACGCAGTATTTT. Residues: CAINPGGPGDTQYF.

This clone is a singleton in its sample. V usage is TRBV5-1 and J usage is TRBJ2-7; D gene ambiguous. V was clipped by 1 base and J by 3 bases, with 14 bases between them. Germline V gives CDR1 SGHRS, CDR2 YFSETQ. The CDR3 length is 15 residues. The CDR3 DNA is TGCGCCAGCAGCTTGATGTTTCCCGGTGACTACGAGCAGTACTTC. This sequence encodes CASSLMFPGDYEQYF.

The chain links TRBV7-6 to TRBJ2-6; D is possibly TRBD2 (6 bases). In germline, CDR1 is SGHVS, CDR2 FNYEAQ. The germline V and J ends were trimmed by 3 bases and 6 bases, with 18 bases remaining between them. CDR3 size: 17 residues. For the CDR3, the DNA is TGTGCCAGCAGCTTGGAGGGAGGCCCTACCCTGGCCAACGTCCTGACTTTC. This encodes CASSLEGGPTLANVLTF. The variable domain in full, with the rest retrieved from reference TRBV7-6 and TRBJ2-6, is GAGVSQSPRYKVTKRGQDVALRCDPISGHVSLYWYRQALGQGPEFLTYFNYEAQQDKSGLPNDRFSAERPEGSISTLTIQRTEQRDSAMYRCASSLEGGPTLANVLTFGAGSRLTVL.

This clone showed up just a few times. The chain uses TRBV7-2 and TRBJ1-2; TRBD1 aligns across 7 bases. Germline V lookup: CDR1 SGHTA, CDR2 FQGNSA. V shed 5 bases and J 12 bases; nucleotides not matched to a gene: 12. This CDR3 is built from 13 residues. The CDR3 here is CASSLTRQGLDTF. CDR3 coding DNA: TGTGCCAGCAGCCTTACCCGACAGGGCTTGGACACCTTC. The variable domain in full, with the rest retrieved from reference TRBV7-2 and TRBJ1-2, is GAGVSQSPSNKVTEKGKDVELRCDPISGHTALYWYRQSLGQGLEFLIYFQGNSAPDKSGLPSDRFSAERTGGSVSTLTIQRTQQEDSAVYLCASSLTRQGLDTFGSGTRLTVV.